Reported below is one T cell receptor beta chain. CD4+ cells were split into CD45RA+ naive and CD45RA-negative memory subsets. The data stem from a study of shared clonotypes between healthy human individuals. Trimming shortened V by 1 base and J by 5 bases, and 14 bases separated the two germline ends. From germline, CDR1 is KGHSH and CDR2 LQKENI. The CDR3 spans 16 residues. The method was immunoSEQ multiplex PCR; TCRdb's version includes in-frame clones alone and lacks a portion of them. This table holds a few million clones, approximately 95% found once. This receptor was identified in a man in his late teens or twenties in good health. Input material: naive CD4+ T cells sorted from blood. The subset: CD45RA+ positively selected. The V gene is TRBV18, the J gene TRBJ2-2; D unclear. The CDR3 coding sequence is TGTGCCAGCTCACCACTACATTTGGAATTGACCGGGGAGCTGTTTTTT. Amino acids: CASSPLHLELTGELFF.